The clone carrying this TCR beta chain occurred many times. Its antigen is not identified. V was cut by 6 bases and J by 0 bases, with 11 bases left in between. Germline CDR1 is SGHRS and CDR2 is YFSETQ. The CDR3 is 14 residues long. This record belongs to a study of neurological immune-mediated disorders. For the study at large: Relapsing-remitting disease affected around 31, and secondary progressive 3, of approximately 34 multiple sclerosis patients.

Time point meaning: longitudinal time-point 3. General study findings and limits: The repertoires of 18 of 34 multiple sclerosis patients were placed by phylogenetic grouping in a single related-CDR3 cluster, which may be a signature.

TCRdb passed the 5' RACE reads through MiXCR, listing each CDR3 protein once. The sample has approximately 89,000 distinct CDR3 sequences, 4.3% seen once; the top ten hold over 5.5%. Sequencing was carried out using PBMCs. This clonotype was obtained from a woman in her sixties or seventies with multiple sclerosis. The chain recombines TRBV5-1 with TRBJ2-3; no reliable D call. Here the CDR3 reads CASTQSSSTDTQYF. The DNA of the CDR3 is TGCGCCAGCACACAGTCGTCTAGCACAGATACGCAGTATTTT.